This TCR beta chain came from a study of cytomegalovirus exposure and HLA in healthy donors. The CDR3 spans 13 residues. Germline CDR1 reads SQVTM; CDR2 reads ANQGSEA. Trimming cost V 6 bases and J 1 base; bases outside gene matches: 6. About this clone itself: The antigen remains undetermined.

The study's findings and limits: Most observed TCR sequences were rare, whereas some public TCRs were detected in many donors.

The protocol was immunoSEQ multiplex PCR, while the TCRdb copy is restricted to in-frame clones and leaves out a portion. The top ten clones hold about 15% of a sample with approximately 170,000 clones, about 85% of them seen once. Material for sequencing was PBMCs. This receptor was obtained from a young man in good health and CMV-seropositive. This rearrangement joins TRBV29-1 to TRBJ2-7; 7 bases are a match to TRBD1. CDR3 residues: CSVATGQSYEQYF. The DNA for the CDR3 is TGCAGCGTAGCTACGGGACAGTCCTACGAGCAGTACTTC.